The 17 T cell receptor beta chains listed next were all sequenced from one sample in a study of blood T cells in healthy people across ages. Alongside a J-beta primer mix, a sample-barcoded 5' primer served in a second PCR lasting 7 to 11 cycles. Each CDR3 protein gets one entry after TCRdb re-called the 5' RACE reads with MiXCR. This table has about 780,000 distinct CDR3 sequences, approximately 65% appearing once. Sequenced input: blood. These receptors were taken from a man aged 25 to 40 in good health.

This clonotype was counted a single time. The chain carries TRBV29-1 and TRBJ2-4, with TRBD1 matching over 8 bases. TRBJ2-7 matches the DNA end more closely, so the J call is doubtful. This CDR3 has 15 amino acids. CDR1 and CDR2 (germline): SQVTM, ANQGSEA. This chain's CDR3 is CSVEDRGTGSYEQYF. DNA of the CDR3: TGCAGCGTTGAAGATCGGGGGACAGGCTCCTACGAGCAGTACTTC.

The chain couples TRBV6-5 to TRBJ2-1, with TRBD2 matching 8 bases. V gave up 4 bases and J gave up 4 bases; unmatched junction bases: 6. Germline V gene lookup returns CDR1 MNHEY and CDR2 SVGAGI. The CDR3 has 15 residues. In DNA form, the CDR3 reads TGTGCCAGCAGTTCGATGCGGGGGGTATACAATGAGCAGTTCTTC. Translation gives CASSSMRGVYNEQFF.

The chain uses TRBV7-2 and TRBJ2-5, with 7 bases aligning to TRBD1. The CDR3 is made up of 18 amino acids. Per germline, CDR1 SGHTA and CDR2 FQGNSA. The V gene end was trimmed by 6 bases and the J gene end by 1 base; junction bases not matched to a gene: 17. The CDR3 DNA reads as TGTGCCAGCAGGAAAGGTCCCCCGGGACAGCTACTCCAAGAGACCCAGTACTTC. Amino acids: CASRKGPPGQLLQETQYF.

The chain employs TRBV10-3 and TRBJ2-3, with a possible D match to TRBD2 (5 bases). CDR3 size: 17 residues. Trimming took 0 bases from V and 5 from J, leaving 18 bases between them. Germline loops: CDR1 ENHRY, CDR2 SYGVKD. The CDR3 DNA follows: TGTGCCATCAGTGAGTCGGACGTGGGCGGGCCCCTAGATACGCAGTATTTT. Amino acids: CAISESDVGGPLDTQYF.

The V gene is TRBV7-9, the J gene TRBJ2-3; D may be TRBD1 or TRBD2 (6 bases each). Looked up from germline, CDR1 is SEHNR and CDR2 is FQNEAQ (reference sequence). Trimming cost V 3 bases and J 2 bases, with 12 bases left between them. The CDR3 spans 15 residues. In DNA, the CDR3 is TGTGCCAGCAGCTTCGTCGGGGGCCCCACAGATACGCAGTATTTT. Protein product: CASSFVGGPTDTQYF.

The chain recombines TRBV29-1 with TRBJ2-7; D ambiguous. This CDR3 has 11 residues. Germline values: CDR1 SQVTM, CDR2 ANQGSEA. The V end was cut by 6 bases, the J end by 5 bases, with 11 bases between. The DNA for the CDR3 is TGCAGCGTCACGGACCTCGACGAGCAGTACTTC. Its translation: CSVTDLDEQYF.

The CDR3 bases are TGTGCCAGCAGCTTCCGAGCGGGGGGCCGTAACAATGAGCAGTTCTTC. It encodes CASSFRAGGRNNEQFF. This chain uses TRBV11-2 with TRBJ2-1; 9 bases agree with TRBD2. CDR1 is SGHAT, CDR2 FQNNGV, per germline. The CDR3 spans 16 residues. The J segment lost 5 bases and the V segment lost 3 bases, leaving 8 bases of the junction unmatched.

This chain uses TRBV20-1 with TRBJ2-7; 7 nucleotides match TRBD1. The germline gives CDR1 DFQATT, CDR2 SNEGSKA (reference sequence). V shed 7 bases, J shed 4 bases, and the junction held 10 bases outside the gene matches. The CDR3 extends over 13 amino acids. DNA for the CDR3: TGCAGTGTAAGGGCAGGGGGTAGGTACGAGCAGTACTTC. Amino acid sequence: CSVRAGGRYEQYF.

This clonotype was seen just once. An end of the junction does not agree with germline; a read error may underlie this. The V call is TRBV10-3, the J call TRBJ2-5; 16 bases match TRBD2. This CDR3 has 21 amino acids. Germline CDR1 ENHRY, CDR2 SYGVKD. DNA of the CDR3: TGTGCCATCAGTGAGCGAGCCGGGACTAGCGGGGGGGCCTCCCCCCAAGAGACCCCGTACTTC. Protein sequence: CAISERAGTSGGASPQETPYF.

CDR3 in DNA: TGTGCCAGCAGTTGGACTAGCGGGGGGGTGTACCAAGAGACCCAGTACTTC. Translating gives CASSWTSGGVYQETQYF. The chain links TRBV28 to TRBJ2-7; the match to TRBD2 covers 15 bases. The end of the DNA aligns better with TRBJ2-5, so the J call may be wrong. The V gene's germline CDR1 is MDHEN and CDR2 SYDVKM. The CDR3 totals 17 residues.

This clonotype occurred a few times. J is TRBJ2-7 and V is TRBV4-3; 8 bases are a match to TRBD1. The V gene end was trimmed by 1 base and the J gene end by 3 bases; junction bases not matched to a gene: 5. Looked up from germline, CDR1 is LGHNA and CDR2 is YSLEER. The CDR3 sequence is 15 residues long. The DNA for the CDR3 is TGCGCCAGCAGCCAAGTGACAGGGGTTGTCTACGAGCAGTACTTC. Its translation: CASSQVTGVVYEQYF.

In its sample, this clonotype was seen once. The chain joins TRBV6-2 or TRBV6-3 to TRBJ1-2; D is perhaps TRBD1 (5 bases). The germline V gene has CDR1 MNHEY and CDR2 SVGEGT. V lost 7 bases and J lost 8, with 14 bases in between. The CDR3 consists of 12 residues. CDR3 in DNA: TGTGCCAGCAAGAGGGGAGCCCAAGGCTACACCTTC. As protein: CASKRGAQGYTF.

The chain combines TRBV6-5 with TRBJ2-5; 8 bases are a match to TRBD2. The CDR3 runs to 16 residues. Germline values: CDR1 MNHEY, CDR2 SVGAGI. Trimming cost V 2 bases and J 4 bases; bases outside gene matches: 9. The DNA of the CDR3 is TGTGCCAGCAGTTACGCTCGCGGGGGGCCGCTAGAGACCCAGTACTTC. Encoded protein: CASSYARGGPLETQYF.

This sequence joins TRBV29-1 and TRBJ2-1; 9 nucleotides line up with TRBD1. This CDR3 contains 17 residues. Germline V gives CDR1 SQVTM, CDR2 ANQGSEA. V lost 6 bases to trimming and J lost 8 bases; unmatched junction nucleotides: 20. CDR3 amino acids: CSVLRGSSDRGVYEQFF. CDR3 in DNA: TGCAGCGTCCTCCGGGGATCGTCGGACAGGGGTGTATATGAGCAGTTCTTC.

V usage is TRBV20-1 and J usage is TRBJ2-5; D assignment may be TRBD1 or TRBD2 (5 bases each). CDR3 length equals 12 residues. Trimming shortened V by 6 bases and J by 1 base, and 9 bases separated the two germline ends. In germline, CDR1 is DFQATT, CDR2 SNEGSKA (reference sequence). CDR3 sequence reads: CSAWDGQETQYF. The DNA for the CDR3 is TGCAGTGCGTGGGACGGCCAAGAGACCCAGTACTTC.

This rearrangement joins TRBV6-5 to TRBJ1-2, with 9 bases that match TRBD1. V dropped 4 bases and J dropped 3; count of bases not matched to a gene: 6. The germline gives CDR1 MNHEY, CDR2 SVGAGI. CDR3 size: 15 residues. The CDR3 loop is CASSSEQGADYGYTF. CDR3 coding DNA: TGTGCCAGCAGTTCCGAACAGGGGGCAGACTATGGCTACACCTTC.

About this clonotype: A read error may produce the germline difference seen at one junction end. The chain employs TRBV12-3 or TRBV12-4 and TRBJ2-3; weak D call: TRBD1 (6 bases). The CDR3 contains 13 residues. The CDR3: CARAGANTDAQYF. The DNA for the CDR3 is TGTGCCAGGGCAGGGGCGAACACAGATGCGCAGTATTTT.